The 12 T cell receptor beta chains below come from one sample, sequenced in a study of patients and donors after allogeneic stem cell transplantation. One entry per CDR3 protein results from TCRdb running MiXCR on the RT-PCR reads. This sample has more than 850,000 distinct CDR3 sequences, with more than 15% found just once. What was sequenced was blood, either unsorted or a sorted T cell fraction (not recorded which). These receptors came from a human donor who was either an allogeneic HSCT recipient or a stem cell or donor lymphocyte infusion donor (not recorded which). It is not recorded whose cells these are; they may come from a transplant donor.

The chain uses TRBV3-1 and TRBJ2-3; 10 nucleotides agree with TRBD2. Germline CDR1 reads LGHDT; CDR2 reads YNNKEL (reference sequence). The CDR3 is 17 amino acids. V trimming: 1 base; J trimming: 4 bases; junction bases outside the gene matches: 8. The CDR3 nucleotides read TGTGCCAGCAGCCAAGGGGCTAGCGGGAGTTTAGCAGATACGCAGTATTTT. Amino acids: CASSQGASGSLADTQYF.

This clonotype was counted a few times. The chain recombines TRBV2 with TRBJ2-7; 9 bases are shared with TRBD2. The V gene's germline CDR1 is SNHLY and CDR2 FYNNEI. J gave up 5 bases and V 6 bases, and 11 bases lay outside the gene matches. The CDR3 is made up of 15 amino acids. The chain's CDR3 is CASSLTGTSFNEQYF. CDR3 bases: TGTGCCAGCAGCCTGACCGGGACTAGCTTCAACGAGCAGTACTTC. The full variable domain, its missing parts supplied by reference TRBV2 and TRBJ2-7, is EPEVTQTPSHQVTQMGQEVILRCVPISNHLYFYWYRQILGQKVEFLVSFYNNEISEKSEIFDDQFSVERPDGSNFTLKIRSTKLEDSAMYFCASSLTGTSFNEQYFGPGTRLTVT.

The chain uses TRBV12-3 or TRBV12-4 and TRBJ2-2; no clear D gene. Trimming cost V 4 bases and J 6 bases, with 9 bases left between them. CDR3 length: 13 amino acids. CDR3 loop: CASSSAGPGELFF. The CDR3 DNA reads as TGTGCCAGCAGTTCGGCCGGTCCCGGGGAGCTGTTTTTT.

V is TRBV29-1 and J is TRBJ2-1, with 8 bases matching TRBD2. CDR1 is SQVTM, CDR2 ANQGSEA, per germline. V shed 7 bases, J shed 2 bases, and the junction held 7 bases outside the gene matches. The CDR3 has 14 amino acids. CDR3 in amino acids: CSGCRGGTYNEQFF. CDR3 coding DNA: TGCAGCGGCTGCCGGGGGGGAACCTACAATGAGCAGTTCTTC.

V is TRBV5-1 and J is TRBJ2-1; TRBD2 might be the D (6 bases). V lost 4 bases and J 8 bases, leaving 19 bases between the germline ends. CDR1 is SGHRS and CDR2 is YFSETQ in the germline V gene. This CDR3 spans 15 amino acids. Written as DNA, the CDR3 is TGCGCCAGCAGCCCTAGCGCCAGACTCGGGCATGAGCAGTTCTTC. Its protein product is CASSPSARLGHEQFF. Full variable domain (remainder filled in from reference TRBV5-1 and TRBJ2-1): KAGVTQTPRYLIKTRGQQVTLSCSPISGHRSVSWYQQTPGQGLQFLFEYFSETQRNKGNFPGRFSGRQFSNSRSEMNVSTLELGDSALYLCASSPSARLGHEQFFGPGTRLTVL.

Many counts were recorded for this clonotype. The V and J genes are TRBV20-1 and TRBJ2-7; D is ambiguous. V was shortened by 3 bases and J by 1 base, with 10 bases between the two germline ends. This CDR3 contains 13 residues. CDR1 is DFQATT, CDR2 SNEGSKA, per germline (reference sequence). The CDR3 DNA is TGCAGTGCTAGTTTCCCCCCTTCCTACGAGCAGTACTTC. It encodes CSASFPPSYEQYF.

The sample holds a few counts of this clonotype. The J gene is TRBJ1-4, the V gene TRBV9; 7 bases map to TRBD1. After removal of 6 bases from V and 8 bases from J, the junction contained 16 bases not matched to a gene. The CDR3 is made up of 16 amino acids. CDR1 is SGDLS and CDR2 is YYNGEE in the germline V gene. The CDR3 region has the DNA TGTGCCAGCACCACGGGGGTTAACAGGGGTCAAGAAAAACTGTTTTTT. It is translated as CASTTGVNRGQEKLFF.

The gene calls are TRBV4-1 and TRBJ2-3; no firm D call. Germline CDR1 reads MGHRA; CDR2 reads YSYEKL. V lost 0 bases, J lost 2 bases, and 9 bases lay in between. The CDR3 has 15 residues. For the CDR3, the DNA is TGCGCCAGCAGCCAAGACCAGCCCGTCACAGATACGCAGTATTTT. It codes for CASSQDQPVTDTQYF.

This clonotype came up a few times. This chain connects TRBV28 to TRBJ2-7, with a weak D call TRBD1 (6 bases). The CDR3 totals 13 residues. Trimming left V 7 bases short and J 0 bases short, with 10 bases between. From germline, CDR1 is MDHEN and CDR2 SYDVKM. CDR3 sequence (DNA): TGTGCCAGCACGAAGGACAGCTCCTACGAGCAGTACTTC. This codes for CASTKDSSYEQYF.

This clonotype has a handful of counts. The rearrangement joins TRBV7-2 to TRBJ1-2, with a weak D call TRBD1 (6 bases). Trimming cost V 4 bases and J 8 bases, with 17 bases left between them. CDR1 and CDR2 from the germline V gene are SGHTA and FQGNSA. CDR3 length: 14 residues. Written as DNA, the CDR3 is TGTGCCAGCAGCTCAGGGCAGGGGAATCAAGGCTACACCTTC. It specifies CASSSGQGNQGYTF.

This clonotype was found many times. CDR3 loop: CASRAGGNNSPLHF. As DNA, the CDR3 is TGTGCCAGCAGAGCAGGGGGTAACAATTCACCCCTCCACTTT. The chain employs TRBV6-2 or TRBV6-3 and TRBJ1-6; 7 bases are a match to TRBD1. In germline, CDR1 is MNHEY, CDR2 SVGEGT. The CDR3 runs to 14 residues. After removal of 6 bases from V and 7 bases from J, the junction contained 6 bases not matched to a gene.

This clonotype was counted a few times. This rearrangement joins TRBV30 to TRBJ2-5; maybe TRBD1 (6 bases). V lost 0 bases, J lost 2 bases, and 13 bases lay in between. This CDR3 contains 15 residues. Germline CDR1 and CDR2: GTSNPN and SVGIG (reference sequence). CDR3 protein: CAWSVGRTEQETQYF. In nucleotides, the CDR3 is TGTGCCTGGAGTGTAGGGCGGACAGAGCAAGAGACCCAGTACTTC.